This record concerns one TCR beta chain sequence. This specimen comes from a study of blood T cell repertoires in COVID-19. For the study at large: COVID-19 samples from acute and convalescent phases originated in the United States, Italy and Spain.

The authors' processing: From reference gene primer amplification, estimates of nucleated cell counts were derived. Clones were sequenced by immunoSEQ multiplex PCR, and TCRdb holds only the in-frame ones, with some missing. The V and J calls and the clone size are those of that table, but D and trimming were determined from the DNA. Found here are a few hundred thousand clones, approximately 90% of them singletons; the top ten hold under 10%. Participant reports of clinical history set cohort assignment. Symptom resolution, clearance, or two negative PCRs marked donors in Cohort 3 as recovered. Germline V gives CDR1 MGHRA, CDR2 YSYEKL. Trimming shortened V by 1 base and J by 7 bases, and 8 bases separated the two germline ends. The CDR3 totals 13 residues.

Input material: PBMCs or T cells enriched from blood (not recorded which). The clonotype was recovered from a man between 35 and 55 years old who had recovered from COVID-19. The gene calls are TRBV4-1 and TRBJ2-1; no definite D call. The CDR3 here is CASSQVPVNEQFF. Written as DNA, the CDR3 is TGCGCCAGCAGCCAAGTTCCCGTAAATGAGCAGTTCTTC.